This T cell receptor (beta chain) was documented in a study of shared clonotypes between healthy human individuals. The germline V gene has CDR1 SGDLS and CDR2 YYNGEE. This CDR3 has 15 residues. J was trimmed by 2 bases and V by 4 bases; bases with no gene match: 5. Splitting of each subset's genomic DNA was done evenly across several immunoSEQ plates. Sequencing of unsorted PBMC DNA was carried out using ten immunoSEQ deep assay plates. Source study methods: Filtering was not the same, since immunoSEQ gave junction-only sequences without quality scores. The data were produced by immunoSEQ multiplex PCR, yet TCRdb's version contains in-frame clones alone and is incomplete. That table furnishes V, J and clone size, whereas the DNA furnished D and trimming. Of approximately 500,000 clones in the sample, over 70% were seen once.

The sequenced material came from PBMCs. This chain links TRBV9 with TRBJ2-5; 10 nucleotides match TRBD1. This clonotype was sampled from a woman in her 40s in good health. Some clones in this sample may be carry-over from other donors' samples. Here the CDR3 DNA reads TGTGCCAGCAGCCAGCGGGACAGGGGACAAGAGACCCAGTACTTC. Amino acids: CASSQRDRGQETQYF.